A selection of T cell receptor beta chains follows, all from one sample in a study of CD8 T cells in ankylosing spondylitis. TCRdb re-called the 5' RACE reads with MiXCR, one entry per CDR3 protein. The sample has some 330,000 distinct CDR3 sequences; less than 10% are singletons. The specimen sequenced was blood, either unsorted or a sorted T cell fraction (not recorded which). The receptors derive from a male donor with ankylosing spondylitis. Each CDR3 is given with its conserved first and last residue. D genes are given only for firm matches. Some rows have no size entry. The others give once, few or many, or a class for an expanded clone.

j_call,d_call,clone_size,v_call,cdr3_aa,cdr3_nt
TRBJ2-3,TRBD1,few,TRBV9,CASSVGQGASDTQYF,TGTGCCAGCAGCGTAGGGCAGGGGGCCTCAGATACGCAGTATTTT
TRBJ2-7,TRBD2,many,TRBV3-1,CASRRTSGSYEQYF,TGTGCCAGCAGGCGGACTAGCGGCTCCTACGAGCAGTACTTC
TRBJ1-5,TRBD1,-,TRBV5-6,CASSLSDRSNQPQHF,TGTGCCAGCAGCTTATCGGACAGGTCCAATCAGCCCCAGCATTTT
TRBJ2-1,TRBD2,many,TRBV29-1,CSVLLATGYNEQFF,TGCAGCGTCTTACTAGCGACGGGCTACAATGAGCAGTTCTTC
TRBJ2-7,-,many,TRBV18,CASSPSLPRPFYEQYF,TGTGCCAGCTCACCCTCCTTACCGAGACCCTTCTACGAGCAGTACTTC
TRBJ2-3,TRBD2,-,TRBV20-1,CSARAPAGAPDTQYF,TGCAGTGCTAGAGCGCCAGCGGGAGCCCCAGATACGCAGTATTTT
TRBJ2-5,TRBD2,few,TRBV5-6,CASSPGERESETQYF,TGTGCCAGCAGCCCTGGGGAGCGGGAAAGCGAGACCCAGTACTTC
TRBJ1-1,-,-,TRBV12-3/TRBV12-4,CASSLVALELGQTPGAFF,TGTGCCAGCAGTTTGGTCGCCCTCGAACTCGGACAGACCCCGGGAGCTTTCTTT
TRBJ2-1,-,many,TRBV20-1,CSAGRGTNNNEQFF,TGCAGTGCGGGGAGGGGGACTAACAACAATGAGCAGTTCTTC
TRBJ1-3,-,few,TRBV7-9,CASSPRVQGVGNTIYF,TGTGCCAGCAGCCCTAGAGTACAGGGTGTTGGAAACACCATATATTTT
TRBJ1-1,-,many,TRBV28,CASSLGQSNTEAFF,TGTGCCAGCAGTTTAGGACAGTCAAACACTGAAGCTTTCTTT
TRBJ1-1,-,many,TRBV5-1,CASSLARDPKRTEAFF,TGCGCCAGCAGCTTGGCCCGGGACCCGAAAAGGACTGAAGCTTTCTTT
TRBJ2-3,-,few,TRBV4-2,CASSQVTGRTDTQYF,TGTGCCAGCAGCCAAGTCACGGGTCGCACAGATACGCAGTATTTT
TRBJ2-7,-,-,TRBV27,CASRRGSKQYF,TGTGCCAGCAGGCGGGGTTCCAAGCAGTACTTC
TRBJ2-3,TRBD2,few,TRBV20-1,CSALLAGGRSMHTQYF,TGCAGTGCTTTACTAGCGGGAGGGCGTTCCATGCATACGCAGTATTTT
TRBJ2-2,TRBD1,-,TRBV4-2,CASSLRPSPGQGTGELFF,TGTGCCAGCAGCCTCAGGCCCTCACCGGGACAGGGAACCGGGGAGCTGTTTTTT
TRBJ2-5,-,-,TRBV12-3/TRBV12-4,CASSLGSSAAVGTQYF,TGTGCCAGCAGTTTAGGGTCGTCGGCAGCGGTCGGGACCCAGTACTTC
TRBJ2-2,TRBD2,few,TRBV7-9,CASSSREGRNAGELFF,TGTGCCAGCAGCTCCAGGGAGGGGCGGAACGCCGGGGAGCTGTTTTTT
TRBJ2-2,-,few,TRBV12-3/TRBV12-4,CASTQDTGELFF,TGTGCCAGCACCCAGGACACCGGGGAGCTGTTTTTT
TRBJ1-6,-,-,TRBV5-1,CASSFQGTDSPLHF,TGCGCCAGCAGCTTCCAGGGTACCGATTCACCCCTCCACTTT
TRBJ1-5,-,few,TRBV6-1,CASSEHTANQPQHF,TGTGCCAGCAGTGAACACACAGCCAATCAGCCCCAGCATTTT